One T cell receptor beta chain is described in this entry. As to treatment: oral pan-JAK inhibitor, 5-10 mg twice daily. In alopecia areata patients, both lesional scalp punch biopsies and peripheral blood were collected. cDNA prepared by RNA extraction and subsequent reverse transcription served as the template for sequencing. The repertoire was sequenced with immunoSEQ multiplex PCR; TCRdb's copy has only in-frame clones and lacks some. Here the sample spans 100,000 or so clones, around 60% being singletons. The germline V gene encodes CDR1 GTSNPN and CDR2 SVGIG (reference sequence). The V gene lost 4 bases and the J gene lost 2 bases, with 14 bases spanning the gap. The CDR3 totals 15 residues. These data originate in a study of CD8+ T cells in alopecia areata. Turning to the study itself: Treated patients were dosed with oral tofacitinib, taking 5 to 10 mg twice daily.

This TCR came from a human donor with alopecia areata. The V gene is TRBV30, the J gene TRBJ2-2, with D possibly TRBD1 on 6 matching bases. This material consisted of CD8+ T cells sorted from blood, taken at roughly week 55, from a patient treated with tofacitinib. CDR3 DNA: TGTGCCTGGATTCCGGACAGCTTTAACACCGGGGAGCTGTTTTTT. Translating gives CAWIPDSFNTGELFF.